The T cell receptor (beta chain) under discussion was sequenced for a study of cytomegalovirus exposure and HLA in healthy donors. The assay was immunoSEQ multiplex PCR, and TCRdb's table has in-frame clones only and misses some. Among 80,000 to 100,000 clones listed, 87% were seen once. CDR1 is SGHVS, CDR2 FNYEAQ, per germline. With 5 bases removed from V and 3 bases from J, the gap between germline ends came to 10 bases. The CDR3 spans 13 residues. This sequence originates from a woman aged 25 to 45 in good health and CMV-seronegative. The chain links TRBV7-6 to TRBJ1-1, with unresolved D. The sample taken for sequencing was PBMCs. DNA for the CDR3: TGTGCCAGCAGCCTTCAAAGCTACACTGAAGCTTTCTTT. Its translation is CASSLQSYTEAFF.